This T cell receptor (beta chain) derives from a study of cytomegalovirus exposure and HLA in healthy donors. As for the study in general: Samples from HLA-typed donors yielded about 86 million unique TCRs in an early data release. Study-level results: Upon later analysis, HLA-associated TCR beta chains proved more clonally expanded than other, equally common chains. A later analysis linked a missense DCLRE1C variant to TCR beta V- and J-gene trimming.

60 Vbeta and 13 Jbeta primers were used in PCR. Sequencing was performed with immunoSEQ multiplex PCR; in TCRdb, only in-frame clones are kept and a portion is missing. The repertoire has 130,000 or so clones, around 75% of them found once; the top ten carry 3% to 3.5%. Worth noting for this clone: Its target is unknown.

The CDR3 has 13 amino acids. CDR1 SGHVS and CDR2 FNYEAQ come from the germline V gene. Trimming shortened V by 6 bases and J by 0 bases, and 8 bases separated the two germline ends. The TCR comes from a man aged 35-49 years in good health and CMV-seronegative. The chain links TRBV7-6 to TRBJ1-1; D may be TRBD1 (5 bases). Sequencing used PBMCs. The CDR3 spells CASSSQVNTEAFF. For the CDR3, the DNA is TGTGCCAGCAGTTCACAGGTGAACACTGAAGCTTTCTTT.